A few counts support the clone carrying this T cell receptor (beta chain). V shed 2 bases and J 8 bases; nucleotides not matched to a gene: 8. Germline V gives CDR1 MDHEN, CDR2 SYDVKM. CDR3 size: 15 residues. TCRdb keeps only in-frame clones here, not all; method: immunoSEQ multiplex PCR. The sample holds about 210,000 clones, around 84% seen once. The source of the sample is a study of blood T cell repertoires in COVID-19. At the level of the study: T cells, B-cell-depleted T cells, or PBMCs supplied cDNA or gDNA.

The TCR was taken from a man aged 50-60 years with active or convalescent COVID-19. The specimen sequenced was peripheral blood. This sequence joins TRBV28 and TRBJ1-4; TRBD1 aligns across 7 bases. This chain's CDR3 is CASSLATGVVEKLFF. The CDR3 coding sequence is TGTGCCAGCAGTTTAGCTACAGGGGTAGTCGAAAAACTGTTTTTT.